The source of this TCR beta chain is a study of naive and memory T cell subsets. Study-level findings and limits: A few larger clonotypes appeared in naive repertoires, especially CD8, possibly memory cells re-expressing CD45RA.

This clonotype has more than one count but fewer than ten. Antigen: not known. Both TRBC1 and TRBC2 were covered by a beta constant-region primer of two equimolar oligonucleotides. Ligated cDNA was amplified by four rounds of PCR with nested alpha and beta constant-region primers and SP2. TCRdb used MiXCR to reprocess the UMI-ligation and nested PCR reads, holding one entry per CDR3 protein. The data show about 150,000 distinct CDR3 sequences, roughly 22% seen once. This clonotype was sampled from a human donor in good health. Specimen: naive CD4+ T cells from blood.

The chain's CDR3 is CASSKQLAKNIQYF. CDR3 nucleotides: TGTGCCAGCAGCAAACAGCTGGCCAAAAACATTCAGTACTTC. The chain recombines TRBV12-3 or TRBV12-4 with TRBJ2-4; no definite D call. CDR3 length equals 14 residues. Trimming removed 6 bases at V and 1 base at J, with 10 bases between.